The clone carrying this T cell receptor (beta chain) was observed once. The ends lost 7 bases at V and 2 bases at J; junction bases unmatched: 4. The CDR3 has 13 residues. Germline V lookup: CDR1 MNHEY, CDR2 SVGAGI. The authors' processing: Reference gene primer amplification yielded estimated nucleated cell counts. The data were produced by immunoSEQ multiplex PCR, yet TCRdb's version contains in-frame clones alone and is incomplete. Clone size and the V and J calls come from that table; the DNA yielded D and trimming. Of approximately 230,000 clones listed, 79% are singletons. The data originate from a study of blood T cell repertoires in COVID-19. Study overall: Researchers got acute and convalescent COVID-19 samples from the United States, Italy and Spain. Sample material is recorded as cDNA or gDNA derived from T cells, B-cell-depleted T cells, or PBMCs.

V is TRBV6-5 and J is TRBJ2-7; 8 nucleotides agree with TRBD2. This receptor was obtained from a middle-aged woman with active or convalescent COVID-19. Material: peripheral blood. CDR3 protein: CASKAGGPYEQYF. CDR3 in DNA: TGTGCCAGCAAGGCGGGGGGTCCCTACGAGCAGTACTTC.